Below are 19 T cell receptor beta chains sequenced from a single sample in a study of T cell repertoires and HLA-DP antigens (dated by TCRdb to 2016 to 2018). Library method: the immunoSEQ multiplex PCR assay. As stored in TCRdb, this immuneACCESS dataset retains in-frame rearrangements with V and J assigned. A fraction of the clones does not appear; measured against another copy, unresolved V genes explain less than half of the discrepancy, and the remainder lacks a known reason. Within this sample are about 110,000 clones, with nearly 95% of them counted one time only. In total, the top ten clones hold around 0.25% of the sample. The antigens these receptors bind are not known. The sample was CD4+ T cells from PBMCs. The receptors originated from a woman between 18 and 29 years old in good health and CMV-seronegative.

V gene TRBV19 combines with J gene TRBJ1-5; possibly TRBD1 for D (6 bases). The CDR3 is 13 residues long. Trimming took 2 bases from V and 11 from J, leaving 13 bases between them. Germline assignment: CDR1 LNHDA and CDR2 SQIVND (reference sequence). The CDR3 loop is CASSIKAAGAQHF. DNA for the CDR3: TGTGCCAGTAGTATAAAGGCGGCAGGGGCCCAGCATTTT.

This chain links TRBV11-2 with TRBJ1-4; possible D gene TRBD1, 5 bases. Germline CDR1 reads SGHAT; CDR2 reads FQNNGV. Trimming took 3 bases from V and 6 from J, leaving 8 bases between them. This CDR3 has 13 amino acids. For the CDR3, the DNA is TGTGCCAGCAGCTTGGGGGAGTATGAAAAACTGTTTTTT. Residues: CASSLGEYEKLFF.

The chain joins TRBV18 to TRBJ1-1; weak D call: TRBD1 (5 bases). This CDR3 contains 15 residues. V was cut by 0 bases and J by 1 base, with 9 bases left in between. CDR1 and CDR2 (germline): KGHSH, LQKENI. CDR3 sequence: CASSPPGTENTEAFF. The CDR3 DNA sequence: TGTGCCAGCTCACCACCCGGGACCGAGAACACTGAAGCTTTCTTT. The variable domain in full, with the rest retrieved from reference TRBV18 and TRBJ1-1, is NAGVMQNPRHLVRRRGQEARLRCSPMKGHSHVYWYRQLPEEGLKFMVYLQKENIIDESGMPKERFSAEFPKEGPSILRIQQVVRGDSAAYFCASSPPGTENTEAFFGQGTRLTVV.

This sequence joins TRBV11-2 and TRBJ2-5; 13 bases match TRBD2. Germline trimming cut 1 base from V and 0 bases from J; bases unmatched to any gene: 5. The CDR3 sequence is 18 residues long. Germline CDR1 reads SGHAT; CDR2 reads FQNNGV. DNA for the CDR3: TGTGCCAGCAGCTTAGGAAAGACTAGCGGGGGGCACCAAGAGACCCAGTACTTC. Amino acids: CASSLGKTSGGHQETQYF.

The chain is built from TRBV6-5 and TRBJ2-7; TRBD1 aligns across 7 bases. Germline V gene sequence: CDR1 MNHEY, CDR2 SVGAGI. Trimming at V came to 6 bases and at J to 3 bases, leaving 8 bases not matched to a gene. This CDR3 comprises 14 residues. DNA of the CDR3: TGTGCCAGCAGCCCTACCGGGACAGTCTACGAGCAGTACGTC. Translation gives CASSPTGTVYEQYV.

The chain couples TRBV19 to TRBJ2-6, with TRBD1 matching 8 bases. This CDR3 region has 19 residues. The germline V gene has CDR1 LNHDA and CDR2 SQIVND (reference sequence). The ends lost 8 bases at V and 2 bases at J; junction bases unmatched: 17. The CDR3 DNA sequence: TGTGCCAGTCTGGACAGGGCGGGATCCTCACACCCTGGGGCCAACGTCCTGACTTTC. Translated, it gives CASLDRAGSSHPGANVLTF.

The V and J genes are TRBV7-2 and TRBJ1-6, with unresolved D. Germline V lookup: CDR1 SGHTA, CDR2 FQGNSA. Trimming pared 5 bases from V and 7 bases from J, leaving 18 bases between. The CDR3 spans 16 residues. CDR3 in amino acids: CASSPYFGFGNSPLHF. The CDR3 DNA is TGTGCCAGCAGCCCGTATTTCGGGTTTGGGAATTCACCCCTCCACTTT.

The chain has TRBV27 and TRBJ2-3; possibly TRBD2 for D (6 bases). With 5 bases removed from V and 0 bases from J, the gap between germline ends came to 18 bases. This CDR3 has 17 residues. Germline CDR1 MNHEY, CDR2 SMNVEV (reference sequence). The CDR3, as DNA: TGTGCCAGCAGTGCGACTAGTGGGCCATCTAGCACAGATACGCAGTATTTT. Residues: CASSATSGPSSTDTQYF.

V usage is TRBV27 and J usage is TRBJ2-3; D unclear. Trimming cost V 7 bases and J 1 base, with 9 bases left between them. Germline-derived CDR1 and CDR2 are MNHEY and SMNVEV (reference sequence). The CDR3 length is 13 residues. The CDR3 protein is CASKPTGTDTQYF. CDR3 DNA: TGTGCCAGCAAACCCACAGGCACAGATACGCAGTATTTT.

This rearrangement joins TRBV27 to TRBJ1-2, with D possibly being TRBD1 (5 bases). V was trimmed by 4 bases and J by 8 bases, leaving 14 bases between them. The CDR3 runs to 13 residues. The germline gives CDR1 MNHEY, CDR2 SMNVEV (reference sequence). The CDR3 DNA reads as TGTGCCAGCAGTTCCCCCCTACGGGGGGGCTACACCTTC. It translates to CASSSPLRGGYTF.

V is TRBV7-2 and J is TRBJ1-1; no reliable D call. V lost 4 bases and J 2 bases, leaving 14 bases between the germline ends. The CDR3 sequence is 15 residues long. CDR1 is SGHTA and CDR2 is FQGNSA in the germline V gene. DNA for the CDR3: TGTGCCAGCAGCTCACGACGGCCGCTAAACACTGAAGCTTTCTTT. Translating gives CASSSRRPLNTEAFF.

A single count supports this clone. V and J are TRBV7-2 and TRBJ2-3; D may match TRBD1 or TRBD2 (5 bases each). The length of the CDR3 is 15 residues. V dropped 1 base and J dropped 4 bases, with 12 bases sitting between them. From germline, CDR1 is SGHTA and CDR2 FQGNSA. The CDR3 DNA reads as TGTGCCAGCAGCTTAGAAGGGTGGGGACCAGATACGCAGTATTTT. This sequence encodes CASSLEGWGPDTQYF.

The rearrangement uses TRBV4-3 and TRBJ1-5; 7 nucleotides align to TRBD1. V trimming: 3 bases; J trimming: 5 bases; junction bases outside the gene matches: 25. In germline, CDR1 is LGHNA, CDR2 YSLEER. The CDR3 extends over 21 amino acids. This chain's CDR3 is CASSQGPHSTGIRRGDQPQHF. The CDR3 DNA is TGCGCCAGCAGCCAGGGGCCTCACTCGACAGGGATAAGGAGAGGGGATCAGCCCCAGCATTTT.

V usage is TRBV30 and J usage is TRBJ1-5; TRBD1 agrees at 9 bases. J gave up 4 bases and V 3 bases, and 1 base lay outside the gene matches. Looked up from germline, CDR1 is GTSNPN and CDR2 is SVGIG (reference sequence). The CDR3 consists of 13 residues. CDR3 sequence reads: CAWRGQGNQPQHF. The CDR3 DNA sequence: TGTGCCTGGAGGGGACAGGGTAATCAGCCCCAGCATTTT.

The chain has TRBV28 and TRBJ1-2; perhaps TRBD1 as D (5 bases). CDR1 and CDR2 from the germline V gene are MDHEN and SYDVKM. V lost 5 bases and J 7 bases, leaving 20 bases between the germline ends. The CDR3 has 15 amino acids. The CDR3 protein is CASSDPQGSRTGYTF. CDR3 bases: TGTGCCAGCAGTGACCCTCAGGGAAGTCGGACTGGCTACACCTTC.

V gene TRBV28 combines with J gene TRBJ2-2; TRBD1 matches at 7 bases. Germline V gene data show CDR1 as MDHEN and CDR2 as SYDVKM. The CDR3 length is 21 residues. V lost 9 bases, J lost 0 bases, and 25 bases stayed unmatched. The CDR3 spells CARGDGTVHYQVLTNTGELFF. In nucleotides, the CDR3 is TGTGCCAGGGGGGATGGGACAGTCCACTATCAGGTTTTGACGAACACCGGGGAGCTGTTTTTT.

The CDR3 DNA is TGCAGCGTTGGGGACAGGAGCTACAATGAGCAGTTCTTC. Its protein product is CSVGDRSYNEQFF. The V call is TRBV29-1, the J call TRBJ2-1; 8 bases agree with TRBD1. CDR3 length: 13 amino acids. Germline V lookup: CDR1 SQVTM, CDR2 ANQGSEA. With V trimmed by 4 bases and J by 3 bases, 2 bases remained unmatched.

This clone was recorded only once. This chain uses TRBV7-9 with TRBJ2-4; D not certain. Germline assignment: CDR1 SEHNR and CDR2 FQNEAQ (reference sequence). The CDR3 length is 15 residues. V lost 1 base and J 8 bases, leaving 15 bases between the germline ends. The CDR3 reads CASSLVKWGFDIQYF. CDR3 coding DNA: TGTGCCAGCAGCTTAGTGAAGTGGGGATTTGACATTCAGTACTTC.

The rearrangement uses TRBV28 and TRBJ1-5; possibly TRBD1 for D (6 bases). This CDR3 has 14 residues. Germline CDR1 MDHEN, CDR2 SYDVKM. V was trimmed by 8 bases and J by 5 bases, leaving 16 bases between them. Written as DNA, the CDR3 is TGTGCCAGCTTGGGGGGCTCGGTGGATCAGCCCCAGCATTTT. This gives the protein CASLGGSVDQPQHF.